The clone carrying this T cell receptor beta chain has a handful of counts. The antigen remains unidentified. TCRdb passed the reads through MiXCR, listing each CDR3 protein once. Of hundreds of thousands of distinct CDR3 sequences in the sample, approximately 32% were seen once. CDR3 length: 15 residues. In germline, CDR1 is LNHDA, CDR2 SQIVND (reference sequence). The V and J ends lost 6 bases and 0 bases respectively, with 12 bases between them. The source of the sample is a study of T cell repertoires in cytomegalovirus infection. The sequences come from cultured CD8+ T cells from PBMCs, collected from culture after CMV antigen stimulation. The chain couples TRBV19 to TRBJ2-1, with D possibly TRBD1 on 6 matching bases. This receptor was taken from a human donor in good health (CMV status not recorded). Some clones in this sample may be carry-over from other donors' samples. CDR3 in amino acids: CASRRDTSSYNEQFF. As DNA, the CDR3 is TGTGCCAGTAGAAGGGACACCAGCTCCTACAATGAGCAGTTCTTC.